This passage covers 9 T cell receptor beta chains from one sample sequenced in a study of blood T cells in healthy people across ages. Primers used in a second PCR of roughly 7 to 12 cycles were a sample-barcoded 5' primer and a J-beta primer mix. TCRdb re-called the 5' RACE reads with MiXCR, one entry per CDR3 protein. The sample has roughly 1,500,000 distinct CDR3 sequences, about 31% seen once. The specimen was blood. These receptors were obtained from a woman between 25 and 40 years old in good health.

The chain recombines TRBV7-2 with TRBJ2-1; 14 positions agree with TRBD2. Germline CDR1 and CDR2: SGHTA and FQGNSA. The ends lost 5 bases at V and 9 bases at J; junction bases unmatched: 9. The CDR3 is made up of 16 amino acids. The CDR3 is CASSVETSGGAFEQFF. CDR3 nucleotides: TGTGCCAGCAGCGTGGAGACTAGCGGGGGGGCCTTTGAGCAGTTCTTC.

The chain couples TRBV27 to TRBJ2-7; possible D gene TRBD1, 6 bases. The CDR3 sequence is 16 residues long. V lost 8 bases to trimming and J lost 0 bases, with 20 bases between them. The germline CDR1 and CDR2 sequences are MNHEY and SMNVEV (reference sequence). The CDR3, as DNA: TGTGCCAGCGGTGCAGTTGGACAGATTAGCTCCTACGAGCAGTACTTC. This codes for CASGAVGQISSYEQYF.

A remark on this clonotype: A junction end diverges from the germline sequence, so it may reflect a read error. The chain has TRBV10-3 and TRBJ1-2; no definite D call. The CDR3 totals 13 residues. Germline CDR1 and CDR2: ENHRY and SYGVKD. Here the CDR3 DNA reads TGTGTCATCAGTGAGTCTAAGGGTTATGGCTACACCTTC. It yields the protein CVISESKGYGYTF.

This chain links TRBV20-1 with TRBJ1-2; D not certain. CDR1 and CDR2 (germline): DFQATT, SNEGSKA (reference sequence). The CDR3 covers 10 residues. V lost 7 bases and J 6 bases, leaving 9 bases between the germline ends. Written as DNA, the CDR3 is TGCAGTGTGTCGGGAGATGGCTACACCTTC. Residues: CSVSGDGYTF.

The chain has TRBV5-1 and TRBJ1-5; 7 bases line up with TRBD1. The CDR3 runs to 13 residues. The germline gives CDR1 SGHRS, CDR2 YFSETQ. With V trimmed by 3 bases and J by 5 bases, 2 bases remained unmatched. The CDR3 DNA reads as TGCGCCAGCAGCTGGGACAGCTATCAGCCCCAGCATTTT. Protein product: CASSWDSYQPQHF.

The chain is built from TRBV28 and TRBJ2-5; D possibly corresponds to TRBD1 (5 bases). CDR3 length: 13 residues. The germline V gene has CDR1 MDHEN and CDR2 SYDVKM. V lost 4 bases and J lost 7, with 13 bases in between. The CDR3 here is CASSYAGLRTQYF. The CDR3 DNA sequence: TGTGCCAGCAGTTACGCAGGGTTGAGGACCCAGTACTTC.

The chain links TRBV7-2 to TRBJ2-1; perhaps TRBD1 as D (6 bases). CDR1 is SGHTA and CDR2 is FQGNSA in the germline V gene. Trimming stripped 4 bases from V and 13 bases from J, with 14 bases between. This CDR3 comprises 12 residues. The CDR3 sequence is CASSSRQETQFF. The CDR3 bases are TGTGCCAGCAGCTCGCGACAGGAGACCCAGTTCTTC.

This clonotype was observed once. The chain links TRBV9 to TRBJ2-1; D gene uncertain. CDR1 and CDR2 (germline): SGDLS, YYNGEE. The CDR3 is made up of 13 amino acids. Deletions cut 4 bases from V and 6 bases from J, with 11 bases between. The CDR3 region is CASSPVSINEQFF. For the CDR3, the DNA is TGTGCCAGCAGCCCGGTCTCAATCAATGAGCAGTTCTTC.

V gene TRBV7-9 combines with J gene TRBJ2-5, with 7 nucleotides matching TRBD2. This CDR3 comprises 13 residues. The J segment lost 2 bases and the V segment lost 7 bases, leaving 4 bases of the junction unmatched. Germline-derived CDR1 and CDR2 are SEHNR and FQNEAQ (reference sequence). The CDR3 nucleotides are TGTGCCAGCATAAGACTAGCACAAGAGACCCAGTACTTC. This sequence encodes CASIRLAQETQYF.